These 7 T cell receptor beta chains came from one sample sequenced in a study of T cells in tuberculosis. Assay: immunoSEQ multiplex PCR; the TCRdb copy retains only in-frame clones and omits some. The sample has 25,000 or so clones; around 91% are singletons. Input material: PBMCs. These receptors came from a donor aged 10-35 years with latent tuberculosis or without tuberculosis infection.

The chain has TRBV29-1 and TRBJ1-1; D uncertain. This CDR3 contains 10 residues. Germline CDR1 and CDR2: SQVTM and ANQGSEA. V was clipped by 5 bases and J by 5 bases, with 6 bases between them. Here the CDR3 DNA reads TGCAGCGTTTTAGATACTGAAGCTTTCTTT. Protein product: CSVLDTEAFF.

This rearrangement joins TRBV6-1 to TRBJ1-5; 8 bases line up with TRBD1. The V segment lost 9 bases and the J segment 2 bases; nucleotides outside the gene matches: 9. CDR3 length equals 15 residues. Germline V CDR1 and CDR2: MNHNS, SASEGT. Written as DNA, the CDR3 is TGTGCCAGTTTCCAGGGGGCGGGGGGCAATCAGCCCCAGCATTTT. Translating gives CASFQGAGGNQPQHF.

This clone was recorded once. The chain joins TRBV12-2 to TRBJ1-3. TRBV12-2 is a pseudogene segment. This CDR3 region has 18 residues. The DNA of the CDR3 is TGTGCAAGTCGCTTAGGTTTCTTCCTAGTCCCACCCGGAAACACCATATATTTT. It yields the protein CASRLGFFLVPPGNTIYF.

This chain joins TRBV4-1 and TRBJ1-4, with D tentatively TRBD1 (5 bases). The germline V gene encodes CDR1 MGHRA and CDR2 YSYEKL. V was trimmed by 1 base and J by 2 bases, leaving 8 bases between them. The CDR3 spans 15 residues. For the CDR3, the DNA is TGCGCCAGCAGCCAAGTCGGGGGGACTAATGAAAAACTGTTTTTT. Residues: CASSQVGGTNEKLFF.

The chain has TRBV6-5 and TRBJ1-1; TRBD1 aligns across 7 bases. The CDR3 runs 15 residues. V was pared by 0 bases and J by 3 bases, with 4 bases of the junction left unmatched. Germline values: CDR1 MNHEY, CDR2 SVGAGI. The CDR3 is CASSYSATGDTEAFF. The CDR3 coding sequence is TGTGCCAGCAGTTACTCGGCAACAGGGGACACTGAAGCTTTCTTT.

The CDR3: CASSPGSDSYEQYF. DNA for the CDR3: TGTGCCAGCTCACCAGGCAGTGATTCCTACGAGCAGTACTTC. This chain joins TRBV18 and TRBJ2-7; D gene unclear. Trimming took off 2 bases at V and 1 base at J, with 9 bases between the two ends. This CDR3 has 14 amino acids. CDR1 and CDR2 (germline): KGHSH, LQKENI. The entire variable domain, with the rest obtained from reference TRBV18 and TRBJ2-7, is as follows: NAGVMQNPRHLVRRRGQEARLRCSPMKGHSHVYWYRQLPEEGLKFMVYLQKENIIDESGMPKERFSAEFPKEGPSILRIQQVVRGDSAAYFCASSPGSDSYEQYFGPGTRLTVT.

This chain uses TRBV2 with TRBJ2-5; TRBD2 matches at 12 bases. The CDR3 length is 15 residues. Germline lookup yields CDR1 SNHLY and CDR2 FYNNEI. V shed 6 bases and J 4 bases; nucleotides not matched to a gene: 6. CDR3 sequence (DNA): TGTGCCAGCAGAGACCAGACTAGCGGGGGAGAGACCCAGTACTTC. Translating gives CASRDQTSGGETQYF.